The rows below give T cell receptor beta chains drawn from one sample of a study of CD8 T cells in ankylosing spondylitis. TCRdb called the 5' RACE reads again in MiXCR, with one record for every CDR3 protein. The sample records 250,000 to 350,000 distinct CDR3 sequences, less than 25% being singletons. Source material: blood, either unsorted or a sorted T cell fraction (not recorded which). These receptor sequences come from a female donor with ankylosing spondylitis or in good health (not recorded which). The CDR3 runs from the conserved cysteine through the conserved F or W. The order of the fields is V gene, D gene, clone size, CDR3 length, J gene, CDR3 protein, CDR3 DNA. A D gene is named only where the DNA matches it firmly. Only some rows state a clone size, as once, few, many or a class for expanded clones.

V gene: TRBV11-2
D gene: -
clone size: -
CDR3 length: 15
J gene: TRBJ1-6
CDR3 protein: CASSIRGQGDSPLHF
CDR3 DNA: TGTGCCAGCAGCATTAGAGGGCAGGGTGATTCACCCCTCCACTTT

V gene: TRBV7-9
D gene: TRBD1
clone size: -
CDR3 length: 15
J gene: TRBJ1-1
CDR3 protein: CASSQLNRGNAEAFF
CDR3 DNA: TGTGCCAGCAGCCAGCTCAACAGGGGGAACGCTGAAGCTTTCTTT

V gene: TRBV11-2
D gene: -
clone size: few
CDR3 length: 14
J gene: TRBJ2-3
CDR3 protein: CASSLSGWADTQYF
CDR3 DNA: TGTGCCAGCAGCCTCTCTGGTTGGGCAGATACGCAGTATTTT

V gene: TRBV12-3/TRBV12-4
D gene: TRBD1
clone size: few
CDR3 length: 15
J gene: TRBJ1-1
CDR3 protein: CASREGAGGLSEAFF
CDR3 DNA: TGTGCCAGCAGAGAAGGGGCAGGGGGATTGTCTGAAGCTTTCTTT

V gene: TRBV7-9
D gene: TRBD2
clone size: few
CDR3 length: 15
J gene: TRBJ2-7
CDR3 protein: CASSHGLAGLHEQYF
CDR3 DNA: TGTGCCAGCAGCCACGGACTAGCGGGACTCCACGAGCAGTACTTC

V gene: TRBV20-1
D gene: -
clone size: few
CDR3 length: 13
J gene: TRBJ2-2
CDR3 protein: CSAPEANTGELFF
CDR3 DNA: TGCAGTGCCCCCGAGGCGAACACCGGGGAGCTGTTTTTT

V gene: TRBV6-2/TRBV6-3
D gene: -
clone size: -
CDR3 length: 11
J gene: TRBJ1-1
CDR3 protein: CASSQAQEAFF
CDR3 DNA: TGTGCCAGCAGTCAGGCGCAGGAAGCTTTCTTT

V gene: TRBV5-1
D gene: TRBD2
clone size: -
CDR3 length: 16
J gene: TRBJ2-3
CDR3 protein: CASSSLTSGSTDTQYF
CDR3 DNA: TGCGCCAGCAGCTCCCTGACTAGCGGGAGCACAGATACGCAGTATTTT

V gene: TRBV2
D gene: TRBD1
clone size: -
CDR3 length: 15
J gene: TRBJ2-1
CDR3 protein: CASRPGQGRNNEQFF
CDR3 DNA: TGTGCCAGCAGACCTGGACAGGGGAGGAACAATGAGCAGTTCTTC

V gene: TRBV6-1
D gene: TRBD1
clone size: many
CDR3 length: 13
J gene: TRBJ1-1
CDR3 protein: CASTQGSSTEAFF
CDR3 DNA: TGTGCCAGCACACAGGGGTCGAGCACTGAAGCTTTCTTT

V gene: TRBV6-5
D gene: -
clone size: -
CDR3 length: 13
J gene: TRBJ2-3
CDR3 protein: CASRYMSTDTQYF
CDR3 DNA: TGTGCCAGCAGATATATGAGCACAGATACGCAGTATTTT

V gene: TRBV29-1
D gene: TRBD1
clone size: -
CDR3 length: 14
J gene: TRBJ1-2
CDR3 protein: CSVGTGGQGYGYTF
CDR3 DNA: TGCAGCGTCGGGACAGGGGGCCAAGGCTATGGCTACACCTTC

V gene: TRBV5-5
D gene: TRBD1
clone size: many
CDR3 length: 15
J gene: TRBJ2-3
CDR3 protein: CASSLVDRVRDTQYF
CDR3 DNA: TGTGCCAGCAGCTTGGTCGACAGGGTGAGAGATACGCAGTATTTT

V gene: TRBV7-2
D gene: -
clone size: -
CDR3 length: 16
J gene: TRBJ2-7
CDR3 protein: CASSLDNGLSSYEQYF
CDR3 DNA: TGTGCCAGCAGCTTAGATAACGGATTAAGCTCCTACGAGCAGTACTTC

V gene: TRBV29-1
D gene: -
clone size: -
CDR3 length: 13
J gene: TRBJ1-1
CDR3 protein: CSAWGGGNTEAFF
CDR3 DNA: TGCAGCGCCTGGGGGGGAGGGAACACTGAAGCTTTCTTT

V gene: TRBV5-1
D gene: -
clone size: many
CDR3 length: 14
J gene: TRBJ1-2
CDR3 protein: CASSSSTANYGYTF
CDR3 DNA: TGCGCCAGCAGCTCGTCGACAGCGAACTATGGCTACACCTTC

V gene: TRBV20-1
D gene: TRBD1
clone size: -
CDR3 length: 14
J gene: TRBJ1-4
CDR3 protein: CSARDGQGYEKLFF
CDR3 DNA: TGCAGTGCTAGGGATGGACAGGGATATGAAAAACTGTTTTTT

V gene: TRBV11-2
D gene: -
clone size: -
CDR3 length: 14
J gene: TRBJ1-1
CDR3 protein: CASSLIGSGVWAFF
CDR3 DNA: TGTGCCAGCAGCTTAATAGGCAGCGGCGTTTGGGCTTTCTTT

V gene: TRBV7-2
D gene: TRBD2
clone size: -
CDR3 length: 13
J gene: TRBJ2-1
CDR3 protein: CASSWGREDEQFF
CDR3 DNA: TGTGCCAGCAGCTGGGGGAGGGAGGATGAGCAGTTCTTC

V gene: TRBV6-5
D gene: -
clone size: many
CDR3 length: 13
J gene: TRBJ2-7
CDR3 protein: CASSWETSYEQYF
CDR3 DNA: TGTGCCAGCAGTTGGGAGACCTCCTACGAGCAGTACTTC

V gene: TRBV6-2/TRBV6-3
D gene: -
clone size: few
CDR3 length: 15
J gene: TRBJ2-1
CDR3 protein: CASSTSVGTYNEQFF
CDR3 DNA: TGTGCCAGCAGCACTTCCGTGGGGACCTACAATGAGCAGTTCTTC

V gene: TRBV12-3/TRBV12-4
D gene: TRBD2
clone size: -
CDR3 length: 15
J gene: TRBJ2-7
CDR3 protein: CASRAGTSGIREQYF
CDR3 DNA: TGTGCCAGCAGGGCCGGGACTAGCGGGATAAGGGAGCAGTACTTC

V gene: TRBV6-5
D gene: -
clone size: -
CDR3 length: 13
J gene: TRBJ2-7
CDR3 protein: CASSYDPGSEQYF
CDR3 DNA: TGTGCCAGCAGTTACGACCCGGGAAGCGAGCAGTACTTC

V gene: TRBV20-1
D gene: -
clone size: many
CDR3 length: 13
J gene: TRBJ1-1
CDR3 protein: CSAQRGMNTEAFF
CDR3 DNA: TGCAGTGCTCAAAGGGGTATGAACACTGAAGCTTTCTTT

V gene: TRBV28
D gene: -
clone size: -
CDR3 length: 12
J gene: TRBJ2-7
CDR3 protein: CASSAVHYEQYF
CDR3 DNA: TGTGCCAGCAGTGCAGTGCACTACGAGCAGTACTTC